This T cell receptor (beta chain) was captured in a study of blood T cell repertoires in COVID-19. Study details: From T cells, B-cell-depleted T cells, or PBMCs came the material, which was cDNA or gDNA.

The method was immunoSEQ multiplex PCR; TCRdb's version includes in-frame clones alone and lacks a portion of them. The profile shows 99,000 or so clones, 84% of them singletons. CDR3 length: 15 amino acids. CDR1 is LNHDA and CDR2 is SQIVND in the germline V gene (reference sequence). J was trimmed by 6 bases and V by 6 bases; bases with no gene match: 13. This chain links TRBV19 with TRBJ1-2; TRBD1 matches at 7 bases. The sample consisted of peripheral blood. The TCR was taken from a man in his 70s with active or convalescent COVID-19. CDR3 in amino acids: CASSYDRVKEDGYTF. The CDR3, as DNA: TGTGCCAGTAGCTACGACAGGGTAAAAGAGGATGGCTACACCTTC. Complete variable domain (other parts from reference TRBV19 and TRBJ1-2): DGGITQSPKYLFRKEGQNVTLSCEQNLNHDAMYWYRQDPGQGLRLIYYSQIVNDFQKGDIAEGYSVSREKKESFPLTVTSAQKNPTAFYLCASSYDRVKEDGYTFGSGTRLTVV.